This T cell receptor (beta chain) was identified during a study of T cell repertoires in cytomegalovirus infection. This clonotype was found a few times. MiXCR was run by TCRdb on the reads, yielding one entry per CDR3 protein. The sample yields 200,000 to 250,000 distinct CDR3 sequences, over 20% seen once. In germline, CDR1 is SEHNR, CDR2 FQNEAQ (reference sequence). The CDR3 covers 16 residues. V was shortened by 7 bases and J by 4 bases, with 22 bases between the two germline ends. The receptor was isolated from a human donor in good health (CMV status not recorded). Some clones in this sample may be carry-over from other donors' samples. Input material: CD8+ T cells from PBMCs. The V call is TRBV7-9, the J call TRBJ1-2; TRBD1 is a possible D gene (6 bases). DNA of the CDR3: TGTGCCAGCAACCTCCCGGAAGGGGGGTCGAGCTATGGCTACACCTTC. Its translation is CASNLPEGGSSYGYTF.